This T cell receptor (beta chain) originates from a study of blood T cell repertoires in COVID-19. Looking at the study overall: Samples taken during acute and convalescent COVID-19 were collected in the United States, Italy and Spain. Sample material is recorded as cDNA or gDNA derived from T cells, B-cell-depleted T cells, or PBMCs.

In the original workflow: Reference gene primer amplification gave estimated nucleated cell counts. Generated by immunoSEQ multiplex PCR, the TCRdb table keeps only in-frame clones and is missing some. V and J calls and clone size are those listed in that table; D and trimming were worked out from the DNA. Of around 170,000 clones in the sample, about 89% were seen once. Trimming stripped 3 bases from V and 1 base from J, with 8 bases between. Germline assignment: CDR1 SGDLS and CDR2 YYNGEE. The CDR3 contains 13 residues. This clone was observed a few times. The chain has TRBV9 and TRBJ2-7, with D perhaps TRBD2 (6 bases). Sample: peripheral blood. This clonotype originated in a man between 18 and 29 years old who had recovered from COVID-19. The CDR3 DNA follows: TGTGCCAGCAGCGAGGGGACTTCCTACGAGCAGTACTTC. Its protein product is CASSEGTSYEQYF.